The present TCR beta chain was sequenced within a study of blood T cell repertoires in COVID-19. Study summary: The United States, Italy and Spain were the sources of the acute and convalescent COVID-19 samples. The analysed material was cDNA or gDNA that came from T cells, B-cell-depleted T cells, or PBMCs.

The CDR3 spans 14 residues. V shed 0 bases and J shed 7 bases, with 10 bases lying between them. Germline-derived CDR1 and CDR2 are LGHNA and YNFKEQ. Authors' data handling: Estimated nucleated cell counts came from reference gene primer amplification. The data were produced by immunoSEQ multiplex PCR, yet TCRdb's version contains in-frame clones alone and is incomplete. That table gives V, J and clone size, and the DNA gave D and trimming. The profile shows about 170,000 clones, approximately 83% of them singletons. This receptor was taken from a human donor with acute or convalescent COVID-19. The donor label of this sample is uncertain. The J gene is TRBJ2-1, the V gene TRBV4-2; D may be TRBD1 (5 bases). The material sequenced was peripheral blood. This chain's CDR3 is CASSQDSTANEQFF. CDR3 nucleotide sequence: TGTGCCAGCAGCCAAGATTCGACAGCGAATGAGCAGTTCTTC.